These T cell receptor beta chains were read from a single sample in a study of blood T cell repertoires in COVID-19. Only in-frame clones appear in the TCRdb table, and some are missing; sequencing was by immunoSEQ multiplex PCR. This sample yields roughly 300,000 clones, of which more than 85% are seen a single time; roughly 1% belongs to the top ten. Sequencing used PBMCs or T cells enriched from blood (not recorded which). These receptors were collected from a woman aged 25 to 39 who had recovered from COVID-19. CDR3s include the opening cysteine and the closing phenylalanine or tryptophan. The order of the fields is D gene, J gene, V gene, clone size, CDR3 protein, CDR3 DNA. A D gene is named only where the DNA matches it firmly. Some rows have no size entry. The others give once, few or many, or a class for an expanded clone.

NA | TRBJ2-3 | TRBV12-3/TRBV12-4 | NA | CASTRGDTQYF | TGTGCCAGCACCCGCGGCGATACGCAGTATTTT
TRBD1 | TRBJ1-5 | TRBV5-4 | NA | CASSKNGGTGNQPQHF | TGTGCCAGCAGTAAAAACGGAGGGACAGGGAATCAGCCCCAGCATTTT
TRBD2 | TRBJ2-2 | TRBV9 | NA | CASSVLTSGGSGELFF | TGTGCCAGCAGCGTGCTGACTAGCGGGGGGTCCGGGGAGCTGTTTTTT
NA | TRBJ1-6 | TRBV5-6 | NA | CASSPGGDLRSPLHF | TGTGCCAGCAGCCCGGGGGGGGATTTGAGATCACCCCTCCACTTT
TRBD1 | TRBJ1-2 | TRBV11-2 | NA | CASSFEGQQGYGYTF | TGTGCCAGCAGCTTCGAGGGACAGCAAGGCTATGGCTACACCTTC
TRBD1 | TRBJ2-3 | TRBV30 | NA | CAWSVGTGSTDTQYF | TGTGCCTGGAGTGTGGGGACAGGGAGCACAGATACGCAGTATTTT
TRBD1 | TRBJ1-1 | TRBV19 | NA | CASSDRGMPNTEAFF | TGTGCCAGTAGTGACAGGGGGATGCCGAACACTGAAGCTTTCTTT
TRBD2 | TRBJ2-5 | TRBV4-2 | NA | CASSQDPGTSGEETQYF | TGTGCCAGCAGCCAAGACCCCGGGACTAGCGGGGAAGAGACCCAGTACTTC
NA | TRBJ2-7 | TRBV11-2 | NA | CASSPSGLGEQYF | TGTGCCAGCAGCCCCTCGGGACTCGGCGAGCAGTACTTC
TRBD2 | TRBJ2-3 | TRBV3-1/TRBV3-2 | NA | CASSQGLAGLSDTQYF | TGTGCCAGCAGCCAGGGACTAGCGGGGTTGTCAGATACGCAGTATTTT
NA | TRBJ1-1 | TRBV6-5 | NA | CASESGDTEAFF | TGTGCCAGCGAGTCGGGGGACACTGAAGCTTTCTTT
TRBD1 | TRBJ1-5 | TRBV27 | few | CASSPTGDIHQPQHF | TGTGCCAGCAGTCCGACAGGGGATATTCATCAGCCCCAGCATTTT
NA | TRBJ2-7 | TRBV9 | NA | CASSVGGVVGYEQYF | TGTGCCAGCAGCGTAGGAGGAGTAGTCGGATACGAGCAGTACTTC
TRBD1 | TRBJ1-4 | TRBV30 | NA | CARRDRGQGEKLFF | TGTGCCCGTCGGGACAGGGGGCAAGGTGAAAAACTGTTTTTT